Presented here are 18 T cell receptor beta chains from one specimen sequenced in a study of T cell responses to AZD1222 COVID-19 vaccine (TCRdb year 2021). This specimen's time point label, per the study, means: baseline before first vaccination. The library was prepared using the immunoSEQ multiplex PCR assay. Sourced from immuneACCESS, this table was stored by TCRdb with only in-frame sequences that have V and J called. A share of the clones is absent; for the studies checked, an unresolved V gene accounts for under half, and the remainder has no known explanation. In this sample the table shows some 110,000 clones, roughly 88% of which occur a single time. About 10% of the sample belongs to the ten largest clones. The starting material was peripheral blood, obtained on day 0 of AZD1222 vaccination. These receptors were obtained from an adult in good health.

The chain couples TRBV7-2 to TRBJ1-2, with 7 bases lining up with TRBD1. V lost 5 bases and J lost 2; bases outside the gene matches: 5. The CDR3 length is 14 residues. Germline V gene lookup returns CDR1 SGHTA and CDR2 FQGNSA. The CDR3 DNA reads as TGTGCCAGCAGCCCGGACAGGCAAAACTATGGCTACACCTTC. The encoded protein is CASSPDRQNYGYTF.

The chain recombines TRBV7-2 with TRBJ2-4, with D hard to call. Per the germline V gene, CDR1 is SGHTA and CDR2 is FQGNSA. The CDR3 contains 13 residues. The V end was cut by 5 bases, the J end by 10 bases, with 15 bases between. The CDR3 DNA reads TGTGCCAGCAGCCCCCGTAAGGACGAGATTCAGTACTTC. As protein: CASSPRKDEIQYF.

The chain employs TRBV7-8 and TRBJ2-1; TRBD1 or TRBD2 may be the D gene (5 bases each). The length of the CDR3 is 14 residues. Trimming took 2 bases from V and 3 from J, leaving 8 bases between them. In germline, CDR1 is SGHVS, CDR2 FQNEAQ. CDR3 in amino acids: CASSLRGDYNEQFF. CDR3 DNA sequence: TGTGCCAGCAGCTTAAGAGGGGACTACAATGAGCAGTTCTTC.

The J gene is TRBJ1-1, the V gene TRBV27; D is unresolved. Trimming pared 4 bases from V and 8 bases from J, leaving 14 bases between. CDR1 and CDR2 from the germline V gene are MNHEY and SMNVEV (reference sequence). The CDR3 loop spans 13 amino acids. The CDR3 protein is CASSSLRYPEAFF. In DNA, the CDR3 is TGTGCCAGCAGTTCCCTCAGATATCCCGAAGCTTTCTTT.

The V call is TRBV5-1, the J call TRBJ2-7; 7 bases are a match to TRBD2. V was pared by 0 bases and J by 7 bases, with 10 bases of the junction left unmatched. Germline V gene data show CDR1 as SGHRS and CDR2 as YFSETQ. The CDR3 consists of 15 residues. The DNA for the CDR3 is TGCGCCAGCAGCTTGGAGGAGGGAGGGCCAAAAGAGCAGTACTTC. This sequence encodes CASSLEEGGPKEQYF. Complete variable domain (other parts from reference TRBV5-1 and TRBJ2-7): KAGVTQTPRYLIKTRGQQVTLSCSPISGHRSVSWYQQTPGQGLQFLFEYFSETQRNKGNFPGRFSGRQFSNSRSEMNVSTLELGDSALYLCASSLEEGGPKEQYFGPGTRLTVT.

The V call is TRBV2, the J call TRBJ2-7; 8 nucleotides match TRBD2. Trimming took 8 bases from V and 3 from J; bases not matched to a gene: 9. Germline assignment: CDR1 SNHLY and CDR2 FYNNEI. The CDR3 runs to 14 residues. Here the CDR3 DNA reads TGTGCCAGCGGAACCGGGACTAGAAACTACGAGCAGTACTTC. It yields the protein CASGTGTRNYEQYF.

The chain combines TRBV7-2 with TRBJ2-1; D unresolved. CDR3 length: 15 residues. With 1 base removed from V and 2 bases from J, the gap between germline ends came to 9 bases. Germline V gene lookup returns CDR1 SGHTA and CDR2 FQGNSA. This CDR3 is CASSLVSSPYNEQFF. The CDR3 bases are TGTGCCAGCAGCTTAGTTTCCTCCCCCTACAATGAGCAGTTCTTC.

This rearrangement joins TRBV18 to TRBJ2-2; tentatively, D is TRBD2 (5 bases). Germline V gene sequence: CDR1 KGHSH, CDR2 LQKENI. The CDR3 length is 15 residues. V lost 0 bases, J lost 9 bases, and 14 bases lay in between. In nucleotides, the CDR3 is TGTGCCAGCTCACCACCGGGAGTAGGGAATCGGGAGCTGTTTTTT. Amino acid sequence: CASSPPGVGNRELFF.

The chain is built from TRBV7-8 and TRBJ1-4; D is unclear. Trimming left V 6 bases short and J 6 bases short, with 14 bases between. Germline CDR1 and CDR2: SGHVS and FQNEAQ. The CDR3 is 14 residues long. The CDR3 here is CASSVRHGDEKLFF. The CDR3 nucleotides are TGTGCCAGCAGTGTTCGTCACGGGGATGAAAAACTGTTTTTT.

The chain uses TRBV7-9 and TRBJ2-2; the D is unclear. Germline assignment: CDR1 SEHNR and CDR2 FQNEAQ (reference sequence). The CDR3 consists of 14 residues. The V end lost 1 base, the J end lost 5 bases, and 8 bases lay between the germline ends. The CDR3, as DNA: TGTGCCAGCAGCTTAGGTTGGGTTACCGGGGAGCTGTTTTTT. Translation gives CASSLGWVTGELFF.

The V call is TRBV5-1, the J call TRBJ2-2; TRBD1 agrees at 7 bases. With V trimmed by 0 bases and J by 3 bases, 2 bases remained unmatched. Germline V gives CDR1 SGHRS, CDR2 YFSETQ. CDR3 length: 15 residues. Written as DNA, the CDR3 is TGCGCCAGCAGCTTGGGACAGGGATACACCGGGGAGCTGTTTTTT. Its translation is CASSLGQGYTGELFF.

The V and J genes are TRBV7-2 and TRBJ2-3; 8 nucleotides agree with TRBD2. Germline-derived CDR1 and CDR2 are SGHTA and FQGNSA. Germline trimming cut 4 bases from V and 2 bases from J; bases unmatched to any gene: 8. There are 16 residues in the CDR3. CDR3 in amino acids: CASSSEAGAITDTQYF. In DNA, the CDR3 is TGTGCCAGCAGCTCAGAAGCGGGGGCGATCACAGATACGCAGTATTTT.

The J gene is TRBJ1-2, the V gene TRBV6-6, with 7 bases fitting TRBD1. The CDR3 is 15 amino acids. Germline V gene data show CDR1 as MNHNY and CDR2 as SVGAGI (reference sequence). The V and J ends lost 2 bases and 1 base, in that order; junction bases with no gene match: 4. In DNA, the CDR3 is TGTGCCAGCAGTTACAGCCGGGACAGTAACTATGGCTACACCTTC. This sequence encodes CASSYSRDSNYGYTF.

The chain is built from TRBV14 and TRBJ1-1; D unresolved. This CDR3 is 13 amino acids long. Germline V gene sequence: CDR1 SGHDN, CDR2 FVKESK. V dropped 0 bases and J dropped 1 base, with 3 bases sitting between them. The CDR3 here is CASSQDWNTEAFF. The CDR3 DNA reads as TGTGCCAGCAGCCAAGATTGGAACACTGAAGCTTTCTTT.

In this sample, this clone turned up a few times. V usage is TRBV14 and J usage is TRBJ2-2, with D perhaps matching TRBD2 (6 bases). Trimming cost V 1 base and J 3 bases, with 9 bases left between them. The CDR3 consists of 15 residues. Germline lookup yields CDR1 SGHDN and CDR2 FVKESK. The CDR3 bases are TGTGCCAGCAGCCAAGCGACTAGTCACACCGGGGAGCTGTTTTTT. Translating gives CASSQATSHTGELFF.

V is TRBV28 and J is TRBJ2-5, with 7 nucleotides matching TRBD2. CDR3 length equals 16 residues. Germline CDR1 is MDHEN and CDR2 is SYDVKM. Unmatched junction bases numbered 10, after V lost 5 bases and J lost 1 base. The CDR3 DNA is TGTGCCAGCAGTCTCCCCCGGACTAGTAGCCAAGAGACCCAGTACTTC. Amino acid sequence: CASSLPRTSSQETQYF.

This chain connects TRBV10-1 to TRBJ2-1; D possibly corresponds to TRBD2 (6 bases). Germline CDR1 and CDR2: WNHNN and SYGVQD (reference sequence). The CDR3 has 16 amino acids. V was clipped by 2 bases and J by 7 bases, with 18 bases between them. CDR3 coding DNA: TGCGCCAGCAGTGAGCCCGCGGGGCCGGTGAAGAATGAGCAGTTCTTC. It translates to CASSEPAGPVKNEQFF.

V usage is TRBV2 and J usage is TRBJ2-1; TRBD2 is a possible D gene (5 bases). V lost 2 bases and J lost 3, with 5 bases in between. Germline-derived CDR1 and CDR2 are SNHLY and FYNNEI. This CDR3 contains 13 residues. The CDR3 DNA reads TGTGCCAGCAGTGAACGGGGCTACAATGAGCAGTTCTTC. It specifies CASSERGYNEQFF.